This T cell receptor (beta chain) is from a study of cytotoxic CD8 clonotypes in ibrutinib-treated CLL. Remarks on this clone: Its specificity is unknown.

Cryopreserved PBMCs provided roughly 2 micrograms of genomic DNA for the TCR beta libraries. Generated by immunoSEQ multiplex PCR, the TCRdb table keeps only in-frame clones and is missing some. Of more than 300,000 clones in the sample, around four fifths were seen once. Germline V CDR1 and CDR2: SGHDN, FVKESK. This CDR3 is built from 18 residues. The V and J ends lost 2 bases and 4 bases respectively, with 22 bases between them. Study-level findings and limits: Higher clonality was seen at ibrutinib response and a return toward baseline at progression. T-cell clonality at baseline went above that of age-matched healthy donors and rose and fell with circulating CD8+ T-cell counts.

This sequence originates from a human donor with chronic lymphocytic leukemia. This sequence joins TRBV14 and TRBJ2-3; D gene unclear. Here the sequenced sample was PBMCs, taken before ibrutinib treatment. In DNA, the CDR3 is TGTGCCAGCAGCCAAACCCCGGCAGTGATGCCGTTCGCAGATACGCAGTATTTT. It codes for CASSQTPAVMPFADTQYF.